This paragraph reports one TCR beta chain. This receptor's antigen is unknown. No base quality values were provided; no much bigger clone lies one nucleotide off. Based on the germline V gene, the CDR1 and CDR2 sequences are SGHRS and YFSETQ. V drops 1 base and J drops 5 bases, leaving 18 bases in between. Measured from the cysteine to the phenylalanine, the CDR3 is 17 residues long. The only DNA kept is the CDR3, 51 bases in frame from the first base. This sample is drawn from a study of T cell responses to AZD1222 COVID-19 vaccine (dated by TCRdb to the early 2020s). Turning to the overall study: TCR sequencing covered roughly 230 trial participants: roughly 200 given two doses of AZD1222 and approximately 26 given two doses of MenACWY control vaccine. Trial participants were enrolled into age subgroups of 18-55, 56-69 and 70-plus years, which contained 148, 28 and 57 TCR-sequenced participants, respectively.

The CDR3 regions of human TCRbeta chains were subjected to immunosequencing. The original pipeline was this. TCRs in the repertoires were matched against a reference library of SARS-CoV-2-specific TCRs that had been generated with the MIRA antigen-specificity platform. Breadth meant the fraction of unique TCRs that were SARS-CoV-2-associated, whereas depth meant the fraction of total T cells that were SARS-CoV-2-associated. Using the MIRA data, each spike-specific TCR was assigned both to the spike region to which the TCR was reactive and to a CD4 or CD8 class. Log10-transformed breadth and depth values were compared by one-way ANOVA with Sidak's multiple comparisons tests. Held by TCRdb, this immuneACCESS table contains in-frame sequences only and omits some clones. Under half of the omission traces to an unresolved V gene where checked; the cause of the rest is unknown. The DNA gave D and trimming, while V, J and clone size come from that table. Counted in this sample were 85,000 or so clones; 75% to 95% of them appeared once. Of the sample, approximately 10% is held by the ten largest clones.

Taken with the paper, the label for time point translates to: about 28 days (+/-7) after the second vaccine dose. AZD1222 recipients given second doses at about 4 weeks or at about 12 weeks were pooled, since spike-specific TCR depth and breadth were not found to differ between the two schedules. Vaccinee samples were obtained from the UK trials COV001 and COV002, which included a single-blind randomized controlled phase 2/3 trial of AZD1222 (ChAdOx1 nCoV-19) in healthy adults. For TCRbeta chain sequencing, PBMC samples were collected from trial participants at day 0 and at day 28 after the second dose. What the study reported, not specific to this receptor: After two AZD1222 doses, both the breadth and the depth of spike-specific TCRs were significantly higher than at day 0 and than in MenACWY recipients. CD4 TCRs associated with the vaccine covered the entire spike protein, and the dominant responses were in regions 160-218 and 743-854. Participants were mostly white British, with more females than males. The authors suggested clonal diversity may have been underestimated. Nearly half of unique spike-specific TCRs reportedly recognized epitopes outside regions mutated in the B.1.351 and B.1.1.7 variants. No day 14 peak-response samples were available, so repertoires were characterized only after the peak T cell response. Conclusions about previously exposed vaccinees are limited because only six or seven AZD1222 recipients were SARS-CoV-2 seropositive at baseline. In the small 56-69-year group, the increase in depth fell short of significance, most likely because of low power.

The TCR comes from an adult who received the AZD1222 COVID-19 vaccine. The specimen was peripheral blood, collected 28 days after the second AZD1222 dose. The sequence is built from TRBV5-1 and TRBJ1-4, and perhaps TRBD1 as D gene, on 5 matching bases. The CDR3 amino acid sequence is: CASSLSLGQGQNEKLFF. The DNA reads as follows: TGCGCCAGCAGCTTGTCACTTGGACAAGGACAAAATGAAAAACTGTTTTTT.